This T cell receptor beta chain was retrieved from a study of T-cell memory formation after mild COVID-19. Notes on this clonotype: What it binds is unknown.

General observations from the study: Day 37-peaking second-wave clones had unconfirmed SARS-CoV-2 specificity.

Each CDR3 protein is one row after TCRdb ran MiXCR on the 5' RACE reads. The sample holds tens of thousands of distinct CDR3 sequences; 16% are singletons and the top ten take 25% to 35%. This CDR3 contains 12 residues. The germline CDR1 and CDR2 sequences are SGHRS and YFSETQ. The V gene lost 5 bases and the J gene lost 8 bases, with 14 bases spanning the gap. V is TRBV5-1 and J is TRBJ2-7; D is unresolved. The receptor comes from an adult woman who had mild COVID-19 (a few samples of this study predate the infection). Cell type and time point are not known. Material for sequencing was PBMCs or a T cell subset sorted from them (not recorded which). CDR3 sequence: CASRGDSEKQYF. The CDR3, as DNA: TGCGCCAGCAGGGGCGACTCGGAGAAGCAGTACTTC.